The 24 T cell receptor beta chains given below trace back to one sample, sequenced in a study of CD8 T cells in ankylosing spondylitis. Using its own MiXCR run on the 5' RACE reads, TCRdb lists one record per CDR3 protein. The repertoire holds about 150,000 distinct CDR3 sequences, with approximately 48% as singletons. Sequenced: synovial fluid, either unsorted or a sorted T cell fraction (not recorded which). These receptors came from a male donor with ankylosing spondylitis.

CDR3 loop: CASSHPGAQYF. CDR3 coding DNA: TGTGCCAGCTCACACCCCGGGGCCCAGTACTTC. The J gene is TRBJ2-5, the V gene TRBV18; the D gene is possibly TRBD2 (5 bases). The CDR3 covers 11 residues. The germline gives CDR1 KGHSH, CDR2 LQKENI. V gave up 4 bases and J gave up 9 bases, with 9 bases separating them.

In this sample, this clonotype turned up once. The chain joins TRBV15 to TRBJ2-2; TRBD1 matches at 10 bases. Germline V CDR1 and CDR2: LNHNV, YYDKDF (reference sequence). This CDR3 has 17 amino acids. Trimming at V came to 1 base and at J to 1 base, leaving 3 bases not matched to a gene. CDR3 coding DNA: TGTGCCACCAGCAGAGCCCGGGACAGGGGGAACACCGGGGAGCTGTTTTTT. Encoded protein: CATSRARDRGNTGELFF.

This chain uses TRBV4-1 with TRBJ1-2; TRBD1 might be the D (5 bases). The ends were cut back, 0 bases at V and 8 bases at J, with 22 bases in the middle. The CDR3 runs to 17 residues. Looked up from germline, CDR1 is MGHRA and CDR2 is YSYEKL. The CDR3 region is CASSQEIWQGGNRGYTF. DNA for the CDR3: TGCGCCAGCAGCCAAGAAATTTGGCAGGGCGGGAATAGGGGCTACACCTTC.

The sample holds a few counts of this clonotype. The CDR3 region is CASSDSRGSVNEQFF. In nucleotides, the CDR3 is TGTGCCAGCAGCGACAGCAGGGGATCGGTCAATGAGCAGTTCTTC. J is TRBJ2-1 and V is TRBV4-2; possibly TRBD1 for D (6 bases). Germline values: CDR1 LGHNA, CDR2 YNFKEQ. There are 15 residues in the CDR3. Trimming removed 5 bases from V and 6 bases from J, with 17 bases in between.

This clonotype was recorded many times. This chain uses TRBV7-9 with TRBJ2-6; D perhaps matches TRBD1 (6 bases). The length of the CDR3 is 14 residues. Germline-derived CDR1 and CDR2 are SEHNR and FQNEAQ (reference sequence). Trimming cost V 6 bases and J 0 bases, with 6 bases left between them. CDR3 amino acids: CASRDSSGANVLTF. The CDR3 DNA is TGTGCCAGCAGGGACAGCTCTGGGGCCAACGTCCTGACTTTC.

The rearrangement joins TRBV7-4 to TRBJ1-2, with D possibly being TRBD1 (5 bases). Looked up from germline, CDR1 is SGHVT and CDR2 is SQSDAQ. The V end was cut by 4 bases, the J end by 8 bases, with 17 bases between. The CDR3 loop spans 14 amino acids. The CDR3 is CASSSRVVSGGYTF. The DNA of the CDR3 is TGTGCCAGCAGCTCCAGGGTGGTCTCTGGAGGCTACACCTTC.

This clonotype came up many times. The chain employs TRBV7-8 and TRBJ1-1, with no clear D. The CDR3 runs 12 residues. V dropped 5 bases and J dropped 8 bases, with 12 bases sitting between them. Germline lookup yields CDR1 SGHVS and CDR2 FQNEAQ. The CDR3 here is CASSLDGWEAFF. CDR3 nucleotides: TGTGCCAGCAGCCTCGACGGTTGGGAAGCTTTCTTT.

This chain connects TRBV3-1 to TRBJ2-2; D might be TRBD1 (5 bases). V lost 1 base and J 4 bases, leaving 13 bases between the germline ends. The CDR3 extends over 16 amino acids. The germline V gene has CDR1 LGHDT and CDR2 YNNKEL (reference sequence). CDR3 coding DNA: TGTGCCAGCAGCCAAGGGGGCAGGCTTGGCACCGGGGAGCTGTTTTTT. Translation gives CASSQGGRLGTGELFF.

The table lists this clonotype with a few counts. This chain joins TRBV12-3 or TRBV12-4 and TRBJ2-1; D uncertain. This CDR3 comprises 13 residues. V lost 2 bases and J lost 3, with 5 bases in between. The CDR3 DNA reads TGTGCCAGCAGTTTATTCTACTACAATGAGCAGTTCTTC. Its protein product is CASSLFYYNEQFF.

In its sample, this clonotype was seen many times. The V call is TRBV21-1, the J call TRBJ1-5; the table's D call, TRBD1, has no DNA check behind it. TRBV21-1 is classified as a pseudogene. The CDR3 is made up of 17 amino acids. Here the CDR3 reads CASSKEAPRRGNQPQHF. The DNA for the CDR3 is TGTGCCAGCAGCAAAGAGGCGCCTCGAAGAGGCAATCAGCCCCAGCATTTT.

This clonotype was counted between two and nine times. The genes are TRBV25-1 and TRBJ1-4; TRBD1 matches 8 bases. This CDR3 comprises 19 residues. Germline V lookup: CDR1 MGHDK, CDR2 SYGVNS. Unmatched junction bases numbered 16, after V lost 3 bases and J lost 4 bases. CDR3 sequence (DNA): TGTGCCAGCAGTGACCTAGACCGGGACAGGAATCCTTATAATGAAAAACTGTTTTTT. This translates into CASSDLDRDRNPYNEKLFF. The variable domain in full, completed from reference TRBV25-1 and TRBJ1-4, reads EADIYQTPRYLVIGTGKKITLECSQTMGHDKMYWYQQDPGMELHLIHYSYGVNSTEKGDLSSESTVSRIRTEHFPLTLESARPSHTSQYLCASSDLDRDRNPYNEKLFFGSGTQLSVL.

There are a few counts of this clonotype. The J gene is TRBJ2-2, the V gene TRBV4-1; D is perhaps TRBD1 (7 bases). V lost 4 bases, J lost 5 bases, and 23 bases lay in between. CDR3 length: 18 amino acids. In germline, CDR1 is MGHRA, CDR2 YSYEKL. The CDR3 loop reads CASSPGEGGTVNTGELFF. CDR3 DNA: TGCGCCAGCAGCCCTGGTGAGGGCGGGACAGTAAATACCGGGGAGCTGTTTTTT.

This clonotype was found once. V and J are TRBV12-3 or TRBV12-4 and TRBJ2-2; 9 bases agree with TRBD2. CDR3 size: 14 residues. V was clipped by 10 bases and J by 1 base; unmatched bases: 4. This CDR3 reads CATLAGLNTGELFF. Written as DNA, the CDR3 is TGTGCCACCCTAGCGGGGCTGAACACCGGGGAGCTGTTTTTT.

The V gene is TRBV6-5, the J gene TRBJ1-2, with TRBD1 as a possible D gene (6 bases). The CDR3 spans 16 residues. Germline V CDR1 and CDR2: MNHEY, SVGAGI. V dropped 0 bases and J dropped 6 bases, with 17 bases sitting between them. The CDR3 sequence: CASSYSLLWGLDGYTF. The CDR3 DNA sequence: TGTGCCAGCAGTTACTCCCTGTTGTGGGGGCTGGATGGCTACACCTTC.

The gene calls are TRBV5-5 and TRBJ2-5; D may correspond to TRBD1 or TRBD2 (6 bases each). This CDR3 region has 14 residues. CDR1 and CDR2 (germline): SGHKS, YYEKEE (reference sequence). Trimming pared 0 bases from V and 4 bases from J, leaving 10 bases between. In DNA, the CDR3 is TGTGCCAGCAGCTTGGTTAGGGGGGCAGAGACCCAGTACTTC. Amino acid sequence: CASSLVRGAETQYF.

This clonotype was found once. The junction shows a germline mismatch at one end, possibly a read error. This rearrangement joins TRBV28 to TRBJ2-7; D is undetermined. The CDR3 contains 12 residues. Germline-derived CDR1 and CDR2 are MDHEN and SYDVKM. The CDR3 DNA reads TGTGCCAGCAGTTTATATCCGCCATGGCAAGGCTTC. It specifies CASSLYPPWQGF. The variable domain in full, with the rest retrieved from reference TRBV28 and TRBJ2-7, is DVKVTQSSRYLVKRTGEKVFLECVQDMDHENMFWYRQDPGLGLRLIYFSYDVKMKEKGDIPEGYSVSREKKERFSLILESASTNQTSMYLCASSLYPPWQGFGPGTRLTVT.

This rearrangement joins TRBV7-9 to TRBJ2-5; D remains ambiguous. CDR3 length: 14 amino acids. Looked up from germline, CDR1 is SEHNR and CDR2 is FQNEAQ (reference sequence). With 5 bases removed from V and 5 bases from J, the gap between germline ends came to 15 bases. CDR3 sequence: CASSPRMMEETQYF. In DNA form, the CDR3 reads TGTGCCAGCAGCCCCAGGATGATGGAGGAGACCCAGTACTTC.

V is TRBV2 and J is TRBJ2-3; D not resolved. With 7 bases removed from V and 2 bases from J, the gap between germline ends came to 4 bases. Germline V gives CDR1 SNHLY, CDR2 FYNNEI. The CDR3 runs 11 residues. The CDR3 DNA follows: TGTGCCAGCATTCCCACAGATACGCAGTATTTT. Encoded protein: CASIPTDTQYF.

J is TRBJ2-7 and V is TRBV11-3; D uncertain. The CDR3 runs to 13 residues. Germline V gene data show CDR1 as SGHNT and CDR2 as YENEEA. V was shortened by 2 bases and J by 1 base, with 6 bases between the two germline ends. The CDR3 DNA sequence: TGTGCCAGCAGCTTATGGAGATCCTACGAGCAGTACTTC. Translating it yields CASSLWRSYEQYF.

The V gene is TRBV7-3, the J gene TRBJ1-1; D ambiguous. Germline-derived CDR1 and CDR2 are SGHTA and FQGTGA. This CDR3 has 13 amino acids. The V end lost 8 bases, the J end lost 0 bases, and 10 bases lay between the germline ends. The CDR3 nucleotides are TGTGCCAGCGCGTGGGATCTGAACACTGAAGCTTTCTTT. This encodes CASAWDLNTEAFF.

For this clonotype: A junction end diverges from the germline sequence, so it may reflect a read error. V and J are TRBV11-1 and TRBJ2-7; D may be TRBD2 (6 bases). CDR3 length: 20 amino acids. Germline-derived CDR1 and CDR2 are SGHAT and FQDESV (reference sequence). In DNA form, the CDR3 reads TGTGCCAGCAGCTTAGCGGACACGCGTTTCCGGGGGACCACCTCCTCCGAGCAGTACTTC. It codes for CASSLADTRFRGTTSSEQYF.

The chain links TRBV7-8 to TRBJ2-7, with 8 positions matching TRBD2. Germline CDR1 is SGHVS and CDR2 is FQNEAQ. With 1 base clipped from V and 3 bases from J, the junction kept 17 bases outside the gene matches. The CDR3 extends over 19 amino acids. Here the CDR3 reads CASSLGAGTGRGTSYEQYF. The DNA for the CDR3 is TGTGCCAGCAGCTTAGGTGCTGGGACGGGTAGAGGGACTAGCTACGAGCAGTACTTC.

CDR3 loop: CASNPLGKYQETQYF. CDR3 in DNA: TGTGCCAGCAACCCCCTGGGGAAGTACCAAGAGACCCAGTACTTC. The chain combines TRBV11-2 with TRBJ2-5; no clear D gene. The V gene lost 7 bases and the J gene lost 0 bases, with 15 bases spanning the gap. The CDR3 is made up of 15 amino acids. The germline V gene encodes CDR1 SGHAT and CDR2 FQNNGV. Complete variable domain (other parts from reference TRBV11-2 and TRBJ2-5): EAGVAQSPRYKIIEKRQSVAFWCNPISGHATLYWYQQILGQGPKLLIQFQNNGVVDDSQLPKDRFSAERLKGVDSTLKIQPAKLEDSAVYLCASNPLGKYQETQYFGPGTRLLVL.

The V gene is TRBV7-9, the J gene TRBJ2-6; D possibly corresponds to TRBD1 (6 bases). From germline, CDR1 is SEHNR and CDR2 FQNEAQ (reference sequence). The CDR3 runs to 17 residues. V lost 6 bases and J lost 0, with 15 bases in between. CDR3 region: CASSNLTGLSGANVLTF. CDR3 DNA sequence: TGTGCCAGCAGTAATCTCACAGGGCTCTCTGGGGCCAACGTCCTGACTTTC. Full variable domain (remainder filled in from reference TRBV7-9 and TRBJ2-6): DTGVSQNPRHKITKRGQNVTFRCDPISEHNRLYWYRQTLGQGPEFLTYFQNEAQLEKSRLLSDRFSAERPKGSFSTLEIQRTEQGDSAMYLCASSNLTGLSGANVLTFGAGSRLTVL.